Following are 20 T cell receptor beta chains from one sample sequenced in a study of T cell clonality in common variable immunodeficiency. Measured with immunoSEQ multiplex PCR; TCRdb has only the in-frame clones, and not every one. The sample has about 64,000 clones, none seen only once; the top ten hold less than 2%. Specimen: peripheral blood mononuclear cells. The receptor set was obtained from a person aged 18 to 75 in good health.

This clone was counted many times. The sequenced fragment ends 3 residues before the CDR3 boundary, so the rest is inferred from the germline J gene. The rearrangement links TRBV14 to TRBJ1-3, with 7 bases aligning to TRBD1. V lost 5 bases to trimming and J lost 2 bases; unmatched junction nucleotides: 3. The CDR3 has 14 amino acids. The germline V gene has CDR1 SGHDN and CDR2 FVKESK. The CDR3 DNA, read in part, is TGTGCCAGCAGCAATGACAGGGCTGGAAACACC. Protein sequence: CASSNDRAGNT. The entire CDR3 reads CASSNDRAGNTIYF.

This clone was seen many times. The read finishes 3 residues shy of the CDR3 end, and the germline J gene is used to complete it. The chain uses TRBV11-2 and TRBJ1-1, with a possible D match to TRBD1 (6 bases). The CDR3 is 15 residues long. Germline V CDR1 and CDR2: SGHAT, FQNNGV. V dropped 5 bases and J dropped 1 base, with 14 bases sitting between them. Partial CDR3 DNA: TGTGCCAGCAGCCAGTACAGGGCTAAGAACACTGAA. Translation: CASSQYRAKNTE. The complete CDR3 sequence is CASSQYRAKNTEAFF. The variable domain in full, completed from reference TRBV11-2 and TRBJ1-1, reads EAGVAQSPRYKIIEKRQSVAFWCNPISGHATLYWYQQILGQGPKLLIQFQNNGVVDDSQLPKDRFSAERLKGVDSTLKIQPAKLEDSAVYLCASSQYRAKNTEAFFGQGTRLTVV.

In this sample, this clone turned up many times. The CDR3 extends 3 residues past the end of the read, so its final part is completed from the germline J gene. The chain uses TRBV15 and TRBJ2-1; no reliable D call. This CDR3 region has 12 residues. Trimming cost V 7 bases and J 5 bases, with 9 bases left between them. Germline V gene lookup returns CDR1 LNHNV and CDR2 YYDKDF (reference sequence). The CDR3 spells CATTFSDNEQFF. The part of the CDR3 DNA that was read is TGTGCCACCACTTTTTCTGACAATGAG.

This clone was picked up many times. The covered CDR3 bases are TGTGCCAGCAGTGACCCGGCGAGACAGGGGGATGGC. Its protein product is CASSDPARQGDG. The full CDR3 is CASSDPARQGDGYTF. V gene TRBV2 combines with J gene TRBJ1-2; 9 bases align to TRBD1. The read ends 3 residues early relative to the CDR3; the germline J gene fills the gap. Trimming removed 3 bases from V and 6 bases from J; junction bases left unmatched: 8. The CDR3 is 15 residues long. The germline CDR1 and CDR2 sequences are SNHLY and FYNNEI.

At least ten counts were recorded for this clone. CDR3: CSVERTGYEQYF. Incomplete CDR3 DNA: TGCAGCGTTGAGAGGACAGGCTACGAG. The V and J genes are TRBV29-1 and TRBJ2-7, with TRBD1 matching 7 bases. Read data end 3 residues before the CDR3 end; the end is taken from the germline J gene. Per germline, CDR1 SQVTM and CDR2 ANQGSEA. After removal of 3 bases from V and 3 bases from J, the junction contained 2 bases not matched to a gene. This CDR3 region has 12 residues.

This clone was seen ten or more times. The CDR3 end lies 3 residues beyond the end of the read and is filled in from the germline J gene. This chain links TRBV28 with TRBJ1-3; tentatively, D is TRBD1 (6 bases). Germline V CDR1 and CDR2: MDHEN, SYDVKM. V dropped 4 bases and J dropped 3 bases, with 16 bases sitting between them. The CDR3 is made up of 16 amino acids. The CDR3 spells CASSSPAGTHGNTIYF. Partial CDR3 DNA: TGTGCCAGCAGTTCTCCCGCCGGGACACATGGAAACACC.

At least ten counts were recorded for this clone. The CDR3 is cut off 3 residues early in the read; its end comes from the germline J gene. This sequence joins TRBV5-6 and TRBJ1-2, with D uncertain. The CDR3 sequence is 11 residues long. V gave up 4 bases and J gave up 7 bases, with 8 bases separating them. CDR1 is SGHDT, CDR2 YYEEEE, per germline. Partial CDR3 DNA: TGTGCCAGCAGCGCTAACGCTGGC. Translating gives CASSANAG. The whole CDR3 protein is CASSANAGYTF. Looking up the rest from reference TRBV5-6 and TRBJ1-2 gives the full variable domain: DAGVTQSPTHLIKTRGQQVTLRCSPKSGHDTVSWYQQALGQGPQFIFQYYEEEERQRGNFPDRFSGHQFPNYSSELNVNALLLGDSALYLCASSANAGYTFGSGTRLTVV.

This clone showed up many times. Read coverage stops 3 residues before the CDR3 terminus; the germline J gene supplies the remainder. The V gene is TRBV20-1, the J gene TRBJ2-1, with D possibly TRBD2 on 5 matching bases. Germline CDR1 DFQATT, CDR2 SNEGSKA (reference sequence). The CDR3 loop spans 12 amino acids. The CDR3 reads CRERVPMNEQFF. The CDR3 DNA, read in part, is TGCAGGGAGAGGGTACCTATGAATGAG.

This clone came up a few times. Read data end 3 residues before the CDR3 end; the end is taken from the germline J gene. The chain couples TRBV19 to TRBJ1-6, with 9 bases that match TRBD1. With 5 bases clipped from V and 9 bases from J, the junction kept 8 bases outside the gene matches. The CDR3 runs 15 residues. Looked up from germline, CDR1 is LNHDA and CDR2 is SQIVND (reference sequence). The chain's CDR3 is CASSAPGQGSSPLHF. Incomplete CDR3 DNA: TGTGCCAGTAGTGCCCCGGGACAGGGAAGTTCACCC.

This clone has ten or more counts. The read ends 3 residues shy of where the CDR3 ends; the end is completed using the germline J gene. This chain uses TRBV19 with TRBJ1-1, with D possibly TRBD1 on 5 matching bases. The CDR3 extends over 15 amino acids. V was clipped by 1 base and J by 1 base, with 10 bases between them. Germline CDR1 is LNHDA and CDR2 is SQIVND (reference sequence). CDR3 DNA, as far as it was read: TGTGCCAGTAGTATAGGGTTGGGGGGGAACACTGAA. This translates into CASSIGLGGNTE. The whole CDR3 sequence is CASSIGLGGNTEAFF.

This clone was counted ten times or more. The read ends 3 residues shy of where the CDR3 ends; the end is completed using the germline J gene. This chain links TRBV18 with TRBJ2-1, with TRBD2 matching over 10 bases. This CDR3 is built from 16 residues. After removal of 1 base from V and 4 bases from J, the junction contained 4 bases not matched to a gene. Germline loops: CDR1 KGHSH, CDR2 LQKENI. CDR3 protein: CASSPLAGGQYNEQFF. CDR3 bases read: TGTGCCAGCTCACCACTAGCGGGGGGACAATACAATGAG.

This clone appeared many times. The read finishes 3 residues shy of the CDR3 end, and the germline J gene is used to complete it. The V gene is TRBV7-6, the J gene TRBJ1-6; TRBD1 is a possible D gene (5 bases). The V gene lost 5 bases and the J gene lost 1 base, with 18 bases spanning the gap. The CDR3 has 18 residues. Germline V gene sequence: CDR1 SGHVS, CDR2 FNYEAQ. The DNA read from the CDR3 is TGTGCCAGCAGCCCTTCCGGCCTTCCAGGGTCCTATAATTCACCC. It is translated as CASSPSGLPGSYNSP. The complete CDR3 protein is CASSPSGLPGSYNSPLHF.

There are many counts of this clone. Sequencing ends 3 residues short of the CDR3 end; the germline J gene provides the rest. V is TRBV20-1 and J is TRBJ1-5, with D hard to call. Trimming shortened V by 1 base and J by 2 bases, and 12 bases separated the two germline ends. This CDR3 spans 15 amino acids. Per the germline V gene, CDR1 is DFQATT and CDR2 is SNEGSKA (reference sequence). The CDR3 DNA, read in part, is TGCAGTGCTAGAGCAGGACCCGGGGGCAATCAGCCC. This gives the protein CSARAGPGGNQP. Given in full, the CDR3 is CSARAGPGGNQPQHF.

This clone was seen at least ten times. The read is 3 residues too short to cover the CDR3 end, so that end is filled in from the germline J gene. The rearrangement joins TRBV20-1 to TRBJ2-2; unclear D gene. Per germline, CDR1 DFQATT and CDR2 SNEGSKA (reference sequence). V was pared by 0 bases and J by 1 base, with 9 bases between. This CDR3 has 15 residues. This CDR3 reads CSARDSGGNTGELFF. The part of the CDR3 DNA that was read is TGCAGTGCTAGAGATTCCGGCGGGAACACCGGGGAG.

This clone was observed at least ten times. From the germline J gene comes the end of the CDR3, since the read stops 3 residues before it. The chain couples TRBV3-1 (or the pseudogene TRBV3-2) to TRBJ2-3; 14 nucleotides match TRBD2. This CDR3 spans 17 amino acids. The V gene's germline CDR1 is LGHDT and CDR2 YNNKEL (reference sequence). Trimming took 4 bases from V and 6 from J; bases not matched to a gene: 9. The DNA read from the CDR3 is TGTGCCAGCAGCCCTAGACTAGCGGGGGGGGTATTGGATACG. It yields the protein CASSPRLAGGVLDT. The full CDR3 reads CASSPRLAGGVLDTQYF.

This clone was recorded many times. The read gets to within 3 residues of the CDR3 end, and the germline J gene fills in the rest. The genes are TRBV6-1 and TRBJ2-4; D not certain. Germline assignment: CDR1 MNHNS and CDR2 SASEGT. V was pared by 0 bases and J by 6 bases, with 6 bases between. This CDR3 has 13 residues. The CDR3 sequence is CASSEALGNIQYF. The sequenced part of the CDR3 DNA is TGTGCCAGCAGTGAAGCCCTCGGAAACATT.

This clone was seen repeatedly, ten times or more. The CDR3 end is not reached by the read, which stops 3 residues before it; the germline J gene fills it in. This chain links TRBV10-3 with TRBJ2-7; 7 bases agree with TRBD2. Germline loops: CDR1 ENHRY, CDR2 SYGVKD. The V and J ends lost 6 bases and 2 bases, in that order; junction bases with no gene match: 4. The CDR3 runs to 13 residues. The DNA read from the CDR3 is TGTGCCATCAGGACTAGCACTACCTACGAG. Protein: CAIRTSTTYE. The CDR3, in full, reads CAIRTSTTYEQYF.

This clone has ten or more counts. The read is 3 residues too short to cover the CDR3 end, so that end is filled in from the germline J gene. V is TRBV19 and J is TRBJ2-7, with 9 bases fitting TRBD1. Germline V gives CDR1 LNHDA, CDR2 SQIVND (reference sequence). Trimming cost V 7 bases and J 4 bases; bases outside gene matches: 2. The CDR3 totals 12 residues. This CDR3 reads CASTDRGYEQYF. CDR3 bases read: TGTGCCAGTACCGACAGGGGGTACGAG.

In this sample, this clone turned up many times. Read coverage stops 3 residues before the CDR3 terminus; the germline J gene supplies the remainder. The gene calls are TRBV7-8 and TRBJ1-5; 12 nucleotides agree with TRBD1. J gave up 6 bases and V 5 bases, and 5 bases lay outside the gene matches. Germline loops: CDR1 SGHVS, CDR2 FQNEAQ. The CDR3 runs 15 residues. The CDR3 region is CASSPGTGGGQPQHF. Incomplete CDR3 DNA: TGTGCCAGCAGCCCCGGGACAGGGGGCGGTCAGCCC.

There are many counts of this clone. Read data end 3 residues before the CDR3 end; the end is taken from the germline J gene. The chain combines TRBV13 with TRBJ2-7; possible D gene TRBD2, 5 bases. Per the germline V gene, CDR1 is PRHDT and CDR2 is FYEKMQ (reference sequence). This CDR3 has 15 amino acids. Trimming shortened V by 4 bases and J by 2 bases, and 15 bases separated the two germline ends. CDR3 bases read: TGTGCCAGCAGCTCGGACTCTGACCTGGCCTACGAG. Translation: CASSSDSDLAYE. The entire CDR3 sequence reads CASSSDSDLAYEQYF. Supplemented by reference TRBV13 and TRBJ2-7, the full variable domain reads AAGVIQSPRHLIKEKRETATLKCYPIPRHDTVYWYQQGPGQDPQFLISFYEKMQSDKGSIPDRFSAQQFSDYHSELNMSSLELGDSALYFCASSSDSDLAYEQYFGPGTRLTVT.